The rows below give T cell receptor beta chains drawn from one sample of a study of T cell changes during pregnancy in multiple sclerosis. The method was immunoSEQ multiplex PCR; TCRdb's version includes in-frame clones alone and lacks a portion of them. This sample yields around 20,000 clones, of which just under 85% are seen a single time; 15% to 17% belongs to the top ten. The sequenced sample was CD8+ T cells from peripheral blood mononuclear cells, obtained in the first trimester of pregnancy. Receptor source: a female donor in good health, enrolled as a control in a pregnancy study. The CDR3 runs from the conserved cysteine through the conserved F or W. The D gene is left open where the match is weak. Some rows mark clone size as missing; the rest say once, few, many or name a class of expanded clone.

J	D	size	V	DNA	CDR3
TRBJ2-7	NA	NA	TRBV7-7	TGTGCCAGCAGCTTACCCCCCGACAGCACCCCAGGGTACGAGCAGTACTTC	CASSLPPDSTPGYEQYF
TRBJ1-2	TRBD1	NA	TRBV19	TGTGCCAGTAGTATGACAGGGGGCAGGGACTATGGCTACACCTTC	CASSMTGGRDYGYTF
TRBJ2-7	NA	few	TRBV7-9	TGTGCCAGCAGCTCGTTGGACACCTCAACGCCCTACGAGCAGTACTTC	CASSSLDTSTPYEQYF
TRBJ2-2	NA	NA	TRBV28	TGTGCCAGCAGATTCATAGCGAACACCGGGGAGCTGTTTTTT	CASRFIANTGELFF
TRBJ1-2	TRBD1	NA	TRBV9	TGTGCCAGCAGCGTCGATGGACAGGGGGCCTATGGCTACACCTTC	CASSVDGQGAYGYTF
TRBJ2-7	TRBD2	NA	TRBV6-1	TGTGCCAGCGGGTTTAGCGGGGAGCTCGAGCAGTACTTC	CASGFSGELEQYF
TRBJ2-3	TRBD2	NA	TRBV4-2	TGTGCCAGCAGCCTCGGACTAGACCAGTATTTT	CASSLGLDQYF
TRBJ1-2	TRBD1	NA	TRBV7-2	TGTGCCAGCAGCTTAAGTGGTGGACAGGGGTATGGCTACACCTTC	CASSLSGGQGYGYTF
TRBJ2-7	NA	NA	TRBV15	TGTGCCACCAGCAGAGAACGGCGGGGCGACGAGCAGTACTTC	CATSRERRGDEQYF
TRBJ2-2	TRBD2	NA	TRBV5-1	TGCGCCAGCAGCTTAAGTCGGACTAGCACAGACACCGGGGAGCTGTTTTTT	CASSLSRTSTDTGELFF
TRBJ1-1	TRBD1	NA	TRBV6-5	TGTGCCAGCAGTTACTTGACAGGGGGCCAAGGACGAGCTTTCTTT	CASSYLTGGQGRAFF
TRBJ1-1	NA	NA	TRBV7-6	TGTGCCAGCAGCTTACGGGGGGCGAGGGTCACTGAAGCTTTCTTT	CASSLRGARVTEAFF
TRBJ1-6	TRBD1	few	TRBV9	TGTGCCAGCAGCGTCTCAGACAGGGAGGCTTCACCCCTCCACTTT	CASSVSDREASPLHF
TRBJ1-4	NA	NA	TRBV2	TGTGCCAGCACAGAAGATGCGTTTGGGGCCGTTTTTTTTCGTTTGGGTAATGAAAAACTGTTTTTT	CASTEDAFGAVFFRLGNEKLFF
TRBJ2-7	TRBD2	NA	TRBV10-1	TGCGCCAGCAGTGAGGGACTAGCGGGAGCGGAGCAGTACTTC	CASSEGLAGAEQYF
TRBJ2-2	TRBD2	NA	TRBV10-1	TGCGCCAGCAGTGAGGAGGGGACTAGCGGGAGGGGGGAGCTGTTTTTT	CASSEEGTSGRGELFF
TRBJ2-1	NA	NA	TRBV7-6	TGTGCCAGCAGTCACACCTCGACAGGCTACAATGAGCAGTTCTTC	CASSHTSTGYNEQFF
TRBJ1-2	NA	once	TRBV27	TGTGCCAGCAGGGACGGGGGTGGGGGTTATGGCTACACCTTC	CASRDGGGGYGYTF
TRBJ1-1	NA	NA	TRBV5-6	TGTGCCAGCAGCTTGAAGGGGTGGAGGGCTGAAGCTTTCTTT	CASSLKGWRAEAFF
TRBJ1-4	TRBD1	NA	TRBV5-1	TGCGCCAGCAGCGCAACCAGCCCCGGGACAGGGTACGAAAAACTGTTTTTT	CASSATSPGTGYEKLFF
TRBJ1-4	NA	NA	TRBV20-1	TGCAGTGCTAGAGGAATGAGAGAACTGTTTTTT	CSARGMRELFF
TRBJ2-6	TRBD1	NA	TRBV7-9	TGTGCCAGCAGAGATCCCGGGACAGGGGAATCTGGGGCCAACGTCCTGACTTTC	CASRDPGTGESGANVLTF
TRBJ2-7	TRBD2	NA	TRBV7-9	TGTGCCAGCAGCCTGAGCGGGGGGACCTACGAGCAGTACTTC	CASSLSGGTYEQYF
TRBJ1-2	TRBD1	NA	TRBV28	TGTGCCAGCAGTGTACAGGGGAACTATGGCTACACCTTC	CASSVQGNYGYTF
TRBJ1-4	NA	NA	TRBV19	TGTGCCAGTAGTATAGCCCACAGGGTGGATGAAAAACTGTTTTTT	CASSIAHRVDEKLFF
TRBJ2-7	NA	NA	TRBV4-3	TGCGCCAGCAGCCAGTCGCGGGGCGATACCTACGAGCAGTACTTC	CASSQSRGDTYEQYF
TRBJ2-1	TRBD1	NA	TRBV5-6	TGTGCCAGCAGCTTAGACAGGGGGGGGAATGAGCAGTTCTTC	CASSLDRGGNEQFF
TRBJ2-3	TRBD2	NA	TRBV6-1	TGTGCCAGCAGTGAAGGTGGCGGGAGCGGGGCAGATACGCAGTATTTT	CASSEGGGSGADTQYF
TRBJ2-2	TRBD2	NA	TRBV7-6	TGTGCCAGCAGACGACTAGCGGGAGAGGCGACCGGGGAGCTGTTTTTT	CASRRLAGEATGELFF
TRBJ2-5	NA	NA	TRBV4-3	TGCGCCAGCAGCCATGAAAGGGGGTCCCAAGAGACCCAGTACTTC	CASSHERGSQETQYF
TRBJ1-2	NA	NA	TRBV5-1	TGCGCCAGCGGGGGGAACTATGGCTACACCTTC	CASGGNYGYTF
TRBJ2-7	TRBD1	NA	TRBV28	TGTGCCAGCAGTTTATCTCAGGGGGCAGAGCAGTACTTC	CASSLSQGAEQYF
TRBJ1-1	TRBD1	NA	TRBV5-6	TGTGCCAGCAGCTTAGACAGGGCCGGGATGAACACTGAAGCTTTCTTT	CASSLDRAGMNTEAFF
TRBJ2-7	TRBD2	NA	TRBV27	TGTGCCAGCATGGGGGGGGCCTACGAGCAGTACTTC	CASMGGAYEQYF
TRBJ2-2	TRBD2	medium-sized	TRBV25-1	TGTGCCAGCAGCCCTAGCGGGGACACCGGGGAGCTGTTTTTT	CASSPSGDTGELFF
TRBJ2-1	TRBD2	once	TRBV10-1	TGCGCCAGCAGTGAGTCGTCCAGCGGGAGTTGGAATGAGCAGTTCTTC	CASSESSSGSWNEQFF
TRBJ2-7	NA	NA	TRBV5-1	TGCGCCAGCAGCCCCGACAGGAACTACGAGCAGTACTTC	CASSPDRNYEQYF
TRBJ1-6	NA	NA	TRBV4-1	TGCGCCAGCAGCCAGGGAACAGGGTGGAGTAATTCACCCCTCCACTTT	CASSQGTGWSNSPLHF
TRBJ2-7	TRBD2	NA	TRBV7-9	TGTGCCAGCAGCTACCTAGCGGGGGCTACCTACGAGCAGTACTTC	CASSYLAGATYEQYF
TRBJ2-4	NA	NA	TRBV4-1	TGCGCCAGCAGCCAAGGCCTCGGGATCGAAGCCAAAAACATTCAGTACTTC	CASSQGLGIEAKNIQYF
TRBJ2-7	TRBD1	NA	TRBV27	TGTGCCAGCAGTTCTGGGACAGGGGGCCCCTACGAGCAGTACTTC	CASSSGTGGPYEQYF
TRBJ2-2	NA	NA	TRBV6-1	TGTGCCAGCAATGGAGGGGACACCGGGGAGCTGTTTTTT	CASNGGDTGELFF